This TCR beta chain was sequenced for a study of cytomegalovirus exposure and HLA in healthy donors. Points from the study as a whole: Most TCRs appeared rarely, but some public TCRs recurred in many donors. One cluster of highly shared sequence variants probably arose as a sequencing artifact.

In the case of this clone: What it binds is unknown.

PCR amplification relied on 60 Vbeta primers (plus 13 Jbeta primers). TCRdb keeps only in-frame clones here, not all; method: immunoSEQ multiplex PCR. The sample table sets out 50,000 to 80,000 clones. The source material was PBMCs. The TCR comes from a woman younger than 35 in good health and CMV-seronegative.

In DNA form, the CDR3 reads TGTGCCAGCGGGCAGTCCACAGATACGCAGTATTTT. Protein sequence: CASGQSTDTQYF. The gene calls are TRBV6-1 and TRBJ2-3; no clear D gene. With 8 bases removed from V and 2 bases from J, the gap between germline ends came to 8 bases. The CDR3 covers 12 residues. Germline V gene data show CDR1 as MNHNS and CDR2 as SASEGT.